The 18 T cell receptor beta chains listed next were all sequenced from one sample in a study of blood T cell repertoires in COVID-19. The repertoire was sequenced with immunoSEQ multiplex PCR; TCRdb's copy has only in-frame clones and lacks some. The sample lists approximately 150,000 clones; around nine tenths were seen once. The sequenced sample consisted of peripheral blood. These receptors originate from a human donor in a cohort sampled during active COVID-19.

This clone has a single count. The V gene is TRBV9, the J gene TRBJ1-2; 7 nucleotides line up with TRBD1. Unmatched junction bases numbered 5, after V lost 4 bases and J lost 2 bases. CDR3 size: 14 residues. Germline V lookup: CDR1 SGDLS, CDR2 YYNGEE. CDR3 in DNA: TGTGCCAGCAGCAACCAGGGGGTAAACTATGGCTACACCTTC. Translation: CASSNQGVNYGYTF.

Here the CDR3 DNA reads TGTGCCAGCAGCCATACGGGGGGCTACGAGCAGTACTTC. Translation: CASSHTGGYEQYF. The rearrangement links TRBV14 to TRBJ2-7; 7 bases match TRBD2. Germline assignment: CDR1 SGHDN and CDR2 FVKESK. The J segment lost 3 bases and the V segment lost 3 bases, leaving 2 bases of the junction unmatched. The CDR3 totals 13 residues.

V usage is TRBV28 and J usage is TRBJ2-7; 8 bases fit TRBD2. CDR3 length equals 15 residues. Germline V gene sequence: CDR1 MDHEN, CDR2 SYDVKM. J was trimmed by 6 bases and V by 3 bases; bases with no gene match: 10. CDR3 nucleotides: TGTGCCAGCAGTTTGGGGCTAGCGGGCCCTGGCGAGCAGTACTTC. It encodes CASSLGLAGPGEQYF.

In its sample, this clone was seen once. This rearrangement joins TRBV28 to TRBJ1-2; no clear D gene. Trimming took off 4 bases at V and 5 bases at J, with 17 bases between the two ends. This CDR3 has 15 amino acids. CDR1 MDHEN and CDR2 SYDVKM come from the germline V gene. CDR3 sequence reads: CASSSPGYRFYGYTF. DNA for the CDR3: TGTGCCAGCAGTTCCCCGGGGTACAGATTTTATGGCTACACCTTC.

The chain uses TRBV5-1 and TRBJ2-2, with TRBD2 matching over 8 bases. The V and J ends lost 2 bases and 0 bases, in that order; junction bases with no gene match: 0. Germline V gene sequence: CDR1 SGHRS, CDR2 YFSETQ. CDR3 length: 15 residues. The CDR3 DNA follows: TGCGCCAGCAGCTTTAGCGGGACGAACACCGGGGAGCTGTTTTTT. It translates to CASSFSGTNTGELFF.

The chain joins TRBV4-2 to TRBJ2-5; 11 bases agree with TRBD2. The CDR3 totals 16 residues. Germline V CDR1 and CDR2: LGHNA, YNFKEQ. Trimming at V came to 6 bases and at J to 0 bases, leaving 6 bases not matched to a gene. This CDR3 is CASSRETSGNQETQYF. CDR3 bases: TGTGCCAGCAGTAGGGAGACTAGCGGGAACCAAGAGACCCAGTACTTC.

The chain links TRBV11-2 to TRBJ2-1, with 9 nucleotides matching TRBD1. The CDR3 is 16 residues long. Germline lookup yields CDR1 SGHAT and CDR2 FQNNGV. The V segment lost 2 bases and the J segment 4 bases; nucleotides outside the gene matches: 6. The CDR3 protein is CASSLTGGGIYNEQFF. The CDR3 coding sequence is TGTGCCAGCAGCTTAACAGGGGGCGGGATTTACAATGAGCAGTTCTTC.

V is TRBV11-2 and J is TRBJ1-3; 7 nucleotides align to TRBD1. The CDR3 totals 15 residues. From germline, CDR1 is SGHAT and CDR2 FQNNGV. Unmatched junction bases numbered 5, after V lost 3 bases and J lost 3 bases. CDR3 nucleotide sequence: TGTGCCAGCAGCTTTGAACAGGGGAATGGAAACACCATATATTTT. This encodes CASSFEQGNGNTIYF.

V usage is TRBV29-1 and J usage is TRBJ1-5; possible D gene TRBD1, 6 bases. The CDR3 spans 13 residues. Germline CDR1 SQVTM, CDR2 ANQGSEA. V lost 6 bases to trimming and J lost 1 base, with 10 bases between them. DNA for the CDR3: TGCAGCGTAATACAGGGCAGCAATCAGCCCCAGCATTTT. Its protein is CSVIQGSNQPQHF.

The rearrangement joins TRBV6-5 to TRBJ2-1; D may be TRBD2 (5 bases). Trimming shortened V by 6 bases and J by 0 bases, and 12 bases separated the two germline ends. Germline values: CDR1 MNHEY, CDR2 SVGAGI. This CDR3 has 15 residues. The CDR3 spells CASRDSFRSYNEQFF. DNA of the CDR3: TGTGCCAGCAGGGACTCTTTCCGCTCCTACAATGAGCAGTTCTTC.

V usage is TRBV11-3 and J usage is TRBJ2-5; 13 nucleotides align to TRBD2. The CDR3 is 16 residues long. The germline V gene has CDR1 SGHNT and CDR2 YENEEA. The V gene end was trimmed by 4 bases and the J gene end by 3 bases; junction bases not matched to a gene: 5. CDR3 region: CASSSRGTSGKETQYF. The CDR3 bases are TGTGCCAGCAGCTCCCGGGGGACTAGCGGGAAAGAGACCCAGTACTTC.

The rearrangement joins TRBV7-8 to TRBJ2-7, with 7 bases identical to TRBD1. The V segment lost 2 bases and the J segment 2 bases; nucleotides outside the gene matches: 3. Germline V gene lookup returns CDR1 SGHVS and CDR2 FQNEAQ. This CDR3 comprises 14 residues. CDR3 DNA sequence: TGTGCCAGCAGCTTATCGGGACAGCCCTACGAGCAGTACTTC. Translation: CASSLSGQPYEQYF.

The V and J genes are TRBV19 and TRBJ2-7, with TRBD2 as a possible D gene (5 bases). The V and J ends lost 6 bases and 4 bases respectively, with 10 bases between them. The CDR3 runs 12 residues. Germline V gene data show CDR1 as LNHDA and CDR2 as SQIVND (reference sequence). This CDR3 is CASSQGLYEQYF. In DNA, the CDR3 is TGTGCCAGTAGCCAAGGACTTTACGAGCAGTACTTC.

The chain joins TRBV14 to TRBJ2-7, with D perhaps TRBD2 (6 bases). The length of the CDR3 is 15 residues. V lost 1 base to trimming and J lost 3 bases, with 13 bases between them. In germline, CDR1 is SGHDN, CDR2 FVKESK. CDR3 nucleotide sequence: TGTGCCAGCAGCCAAGGGGAACTAGCTTACTACGAGCAGTACTTC. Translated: CASSQGELAYYEQYF.

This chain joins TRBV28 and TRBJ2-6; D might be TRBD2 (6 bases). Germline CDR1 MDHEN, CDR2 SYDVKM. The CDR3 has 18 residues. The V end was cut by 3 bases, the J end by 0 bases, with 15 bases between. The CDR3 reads CASSFGGADLSGANVLTF. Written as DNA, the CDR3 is TGTGCCAGCAGTTTTGGCGGGGCAGACCTCTCTGGGGCCAACGTCCTGACTTTC.

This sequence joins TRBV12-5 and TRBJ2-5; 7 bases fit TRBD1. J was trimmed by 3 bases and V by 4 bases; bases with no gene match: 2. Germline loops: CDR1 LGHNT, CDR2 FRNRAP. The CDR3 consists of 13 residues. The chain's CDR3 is CASGSGTEETQYF. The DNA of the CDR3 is TGTGCTAGTGGTTCCGGGACAGAAGAGACCCAGTACTTC.

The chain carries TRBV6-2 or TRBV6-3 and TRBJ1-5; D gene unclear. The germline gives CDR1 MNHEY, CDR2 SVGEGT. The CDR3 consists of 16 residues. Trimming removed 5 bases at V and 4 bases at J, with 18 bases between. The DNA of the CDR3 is TGTGCCAGCAGTCCCTGGACCGGGGTTTCGAATCAGCCCCAGCATTTT. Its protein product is CASSPWTGVSNQPQHF.

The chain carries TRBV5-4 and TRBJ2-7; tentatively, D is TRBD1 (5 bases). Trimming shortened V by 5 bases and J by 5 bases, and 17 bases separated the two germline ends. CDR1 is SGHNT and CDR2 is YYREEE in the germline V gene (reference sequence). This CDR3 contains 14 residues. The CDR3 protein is CASSPKDRLDEQYF. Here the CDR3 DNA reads TGTGCCAGCAGTCCTAAAGACAGACTCGACGAGCAGTACTTC.